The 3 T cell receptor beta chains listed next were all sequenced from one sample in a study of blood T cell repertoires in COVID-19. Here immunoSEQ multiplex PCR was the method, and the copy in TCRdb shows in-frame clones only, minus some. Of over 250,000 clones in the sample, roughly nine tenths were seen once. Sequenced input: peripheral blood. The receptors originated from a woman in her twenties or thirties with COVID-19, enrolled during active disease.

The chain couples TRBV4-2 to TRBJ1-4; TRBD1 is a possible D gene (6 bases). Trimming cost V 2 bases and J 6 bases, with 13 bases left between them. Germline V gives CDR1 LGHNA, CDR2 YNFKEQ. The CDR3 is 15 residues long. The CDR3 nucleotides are TGTGCCAGCAGCCAACGGGCCAGGGGTGATGAAAAACTGTTTTTT. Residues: CASSQRARGDEKLFF.

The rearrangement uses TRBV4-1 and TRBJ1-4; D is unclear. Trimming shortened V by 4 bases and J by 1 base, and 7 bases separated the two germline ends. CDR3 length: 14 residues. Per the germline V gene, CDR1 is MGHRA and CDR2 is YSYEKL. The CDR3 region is CASSPWLTNEKLFF. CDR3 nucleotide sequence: TGCGCCAGCAGCCCCTGGCTAACTAATGAAAAACTGTTTTTT.

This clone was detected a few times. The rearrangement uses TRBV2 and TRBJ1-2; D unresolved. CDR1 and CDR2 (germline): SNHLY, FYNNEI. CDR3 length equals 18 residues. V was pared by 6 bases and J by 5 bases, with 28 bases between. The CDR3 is CASSVWVTPKLGDYGYTF. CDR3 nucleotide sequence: TGTGCCAGCAGCGTTTGGGTTACACCCAAGCTCGGGGATTATGGCTACACCTTC.